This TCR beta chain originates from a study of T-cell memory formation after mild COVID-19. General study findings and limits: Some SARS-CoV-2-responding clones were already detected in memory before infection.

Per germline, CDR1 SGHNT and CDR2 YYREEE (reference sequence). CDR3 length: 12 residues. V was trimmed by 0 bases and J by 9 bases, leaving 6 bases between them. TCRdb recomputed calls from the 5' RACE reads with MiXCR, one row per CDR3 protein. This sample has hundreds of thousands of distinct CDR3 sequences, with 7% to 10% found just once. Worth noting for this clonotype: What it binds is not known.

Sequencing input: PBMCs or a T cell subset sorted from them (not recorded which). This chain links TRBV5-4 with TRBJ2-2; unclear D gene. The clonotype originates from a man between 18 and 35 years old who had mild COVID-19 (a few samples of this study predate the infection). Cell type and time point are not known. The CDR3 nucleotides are TGTGCCAGCAGCTTGGACAGACGGGAGCTGTTTTTT. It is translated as CASSLDRRELFF.